These T cell receptor beta chains were read from a single sample in a study of T-cell memory formation after mild COVID-19. Via MiXCR, TCRdb re-called the 5' RACE reads, giving one row per CDR3 protein. Found here are some 57,000 distinct CDR3 sequences, more than 10% of them singletons; the top ten hold around 23%. Input material: PBMCs or a T cell subset sorted from them (not recorded which). These receptors came from a man younger than 35 who had mild COVID-19 (a few samples of this study predate the infection). Cell type and time point are not known. Each CDR3 is given without its conserved first and last residue.

v_call	j_call	cdr3_length	cdr3_aa
TRBV24-1	TRBJ2-5	12	ATSDPGQQETQY
TRBV6-2/TRBV6-3	TRBJ2-5	10	ASSPTWETQY
TRBV5-4	TRBJ2-5	9	ASSTQETQY
TRBV15	TRBJ1-4	13	ATSRGGRENEKLF
TRBV7-2	TRBJ2-5	11	ASSPGGGETQY
TRBV7-2	TRBJ2-7	11	ASSSETGREQY
TRBV10-1	TRBJ2-7	12	ASSAAGHPYEQY
TRBV20-1	TRBJ1-6	9	SASHNSPLH
TRBV7-9	TRBJ2-7	10	ASSLDLNEQY
TRBV25-1	TRBJ2-5	11	ATTDSPRETQY
TRBV3-1	TRBJ1-1	13	ASSQPGQGSLGAF